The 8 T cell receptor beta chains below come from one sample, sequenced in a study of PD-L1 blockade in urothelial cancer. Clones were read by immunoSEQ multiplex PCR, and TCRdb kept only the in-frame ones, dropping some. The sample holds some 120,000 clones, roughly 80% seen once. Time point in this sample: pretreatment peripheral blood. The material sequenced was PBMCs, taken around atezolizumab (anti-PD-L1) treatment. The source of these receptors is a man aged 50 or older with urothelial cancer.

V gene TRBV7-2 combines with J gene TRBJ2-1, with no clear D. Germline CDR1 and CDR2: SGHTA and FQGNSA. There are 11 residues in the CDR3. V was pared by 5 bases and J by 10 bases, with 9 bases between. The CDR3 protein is CASSRSFEQFF. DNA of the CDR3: TGTGCCAGCAGCCGTAGCTTCGAGCAGTTCTTC.

The CDR3 here is CASSHPTGSNQPQHF. In nucleotides, the CDR3 is TGCGCCAGCAGTCACCCGACAGGTAGCAATCAGCCCCAGCATTTT. The chain joins TRBV23-1 to TRBJ1-5; possibly TRBD1 for D (6 bases). TRBV23-1 is assigned to the ORF class and has an uncertain function. This CDR3 is built from 15 residues. V lost 3 bases, J lost 0 bases, and 9 bases lay in between.

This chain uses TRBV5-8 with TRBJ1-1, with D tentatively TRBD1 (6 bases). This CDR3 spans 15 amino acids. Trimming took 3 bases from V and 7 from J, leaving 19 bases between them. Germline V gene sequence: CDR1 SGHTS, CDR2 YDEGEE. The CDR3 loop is CASSSGHSSNDEAFF. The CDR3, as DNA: TGTGCCAGCAGCTCGGGACATTCTTCTAACGATGAAGCTTTCTTT. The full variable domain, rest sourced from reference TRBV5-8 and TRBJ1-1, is EAGVTQSPTHLIKTRGQQATLRCSPISGHTSVYWYQQALGLGLQFLLWYDEGEERNRGNFPPRFSGRQFPNYSSELNVNALELEDSALYLCASSSGHSSNDEAFFGQGTRLTVV.

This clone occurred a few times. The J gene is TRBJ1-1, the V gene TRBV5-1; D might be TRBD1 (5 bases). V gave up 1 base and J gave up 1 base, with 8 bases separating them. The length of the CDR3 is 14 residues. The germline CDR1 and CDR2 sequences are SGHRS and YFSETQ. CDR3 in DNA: TGCGCCAGCAGCTTGTGGGGGGGGAACACTGAAGCTTTCTTT. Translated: CASSLWGGNTEAFF.

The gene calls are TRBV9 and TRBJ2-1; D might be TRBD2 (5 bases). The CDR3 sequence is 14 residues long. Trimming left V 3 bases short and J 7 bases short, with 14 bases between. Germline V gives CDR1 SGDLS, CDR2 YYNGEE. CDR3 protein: CASSAFGDGNEQFF. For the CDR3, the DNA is TGTGCCAGCAGCGCTTTCGGGGATGGGAATGAGCAGTTCTTC.

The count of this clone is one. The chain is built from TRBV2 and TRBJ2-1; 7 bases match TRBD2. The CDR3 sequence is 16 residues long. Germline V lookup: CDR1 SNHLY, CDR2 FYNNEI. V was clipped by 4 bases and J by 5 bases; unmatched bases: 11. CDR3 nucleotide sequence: TGTGCCAGCAGTGTATTACTGTCTAGCGGCAACAATGAGCAGTTCTTC. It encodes CASSVLLSSGNNEQFF.

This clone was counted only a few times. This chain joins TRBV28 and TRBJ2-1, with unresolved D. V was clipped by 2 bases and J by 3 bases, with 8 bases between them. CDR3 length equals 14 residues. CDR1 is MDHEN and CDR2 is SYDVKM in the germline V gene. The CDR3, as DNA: TGTGCCAGCAGTTTAGACGCGGTCTACAATGAGCAGTTCTTC. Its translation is CASSLDAVYNEQFF.

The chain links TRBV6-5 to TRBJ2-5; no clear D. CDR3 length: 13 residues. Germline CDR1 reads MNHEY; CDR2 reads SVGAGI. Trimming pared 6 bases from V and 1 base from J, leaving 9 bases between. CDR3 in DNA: TGTGCCAGCAGACCACACATCCAAGAGACCCAGTACTTC. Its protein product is CASRPHIQETQYF.